A selection of T cell receptor beta chains follows, all from one sample in a study of OX40 agonist ivuxolimab in advanced cancers. Libraries were prepared by immunoSEQ multiplex PCR; TCRdb keeps only in-frame clonotypes and omits some of them. This table holds approximately 32,000 clones, roughly 83% found once. The sample consisted of CD4+ or CD8+ T cells sorted from blood, taken in a trial of the OX40 agonist ivuxolimab. These receptors came from an adult with an advanced solid tumor such as melanoma, head and neck, liver or kidney cancer. Each CDR3 is given with its conserved first and last residue. The order of the fields is D gene, clone size, CDR3 length, J gene, V gene, CDR3 protein, CDR3 DNA. A D gene is named only where the DNA matches it firmly. Not every row has a clone size; where given, it reads once, few, many or a size class.

TRBD2	few	14	TRBJ2-7	TRBV10-2	CARPGLAGSYEQYF	TGCGCCAGGCCGGGACTAGCGGGCTCCTACGAGCAGTACTTC
.	.	15	TRBJ2-5	TRBV11-1	CASSLDLGFQETQYF	TGTGCCAGCAGCTTGGACCTCGGTTTCCAAGAGACCCAGTACTTC
TRBD2	.	15	TRBJ2-1	TRBV27	CASSSGTSGRGEQFF	TGTGCCAGCAGCTCCGGGACTAGCGGGCGCGGTGAGCAGTTCTTC
.	.	13	TRBJ1-1	TRBV7-9	CASSLGSNTEAFF	TGTGCCAGCAGCTTGGGGTCTAACACTGAAGCTTTCTTT
TRBD1	.	15	TRBJ2-3	TRBV9	CASSVTGGDTDTQYF	TGTGCCAGCAGCGTTACAGGGGGCGATACGGATACGCAGTATTTT
.	once	15	TRBJ2-7	TRBV9	CASSPGGGNSYEQYF	TGTGCCAGCAGCCCCGGTGGGGGGAACTCCTACGAGCAGTACTTC
.	.	13	TRBJ1-5	TRBV19	CASNLGGNQPQHF	TGTGCCAGCAATCTCGGCGGCAATCAGCCCCAGCATTTT
TRBD1	.	15	TRBJ2-5	TRBV28	CASSSGTGAWETQYF	TGTGCCAGCAGTTCAGGGACAGGGGCTTGGGAGACCCAGTACTTC
.	.	15	TRBJ2-1	TRBV9	CASSDGGGAYNEQFF	TGTGCCAGCAGCGACGGTGGTGGGGCCTACAATGAGCAGTTCTTC
TRBD1	.	16	TRBJ2-7	TRBV13	CASSFRQGAYSYEQYF	TGTGCCAGCAGCTTTAGACAGGGGGCCTACTCCTACGAGCAGTACTTC
.	once	13	TRBJ1-2	TRBV7-6	CASSPETGYGYTF	TGTGCCAGCAGCCCGGAGACGGGCTATGGCTACACCTTC
.	.	12	TRBJ2-3	TRBV28	CASSFGGDTQYF	TGTGCCAGCAGTTTTGGAGGGGATACGCAGTATTTT
.	.	15	TRBJ2-2	TRBV28	CASSSLGRRSGELFF	TGTGCCAGCAGTTCACTGGGACGGAGGTCCGGGGAGCTGTTTTTT
TRBD1	.	15	TRBJ2-1	TRBV6-5	CASSYSTGAYNEQFF	TGTGCCAGCAGTTACTCAACAGGGGCCTACAATGAGCAGTTCTTC
.	.	12	TRBJ2-1	TRBV4-1	CASSSAYNEQFF	TGCGCCAGCAGCTCGGCCTACAATGAGCAGTTCTTC
TRBD2	.	17	TRBJ2-3	TRBV19	CASRDLAGGVSTDTQYF	TGTGCCAGTAGAGACCTCGCCGGGGGGGTTAGCACAGATACGCAGTATTTT
.	.	13	TRBJ1-1	TRBV5-1	CASSLVLNTEAFF	TGCGCCAGCAGCTTGGTATTGAACACTGAAGCTTTCTTT
TRBD1	.	14	TRBJ1-2	TRBV2	CASSAGQGDYGYTF	TGTGCCAGCAGCGCGGGACAGGGGGACTATGGCTACACCTTC
.	.	13	TRBJ1-2	TRBV5-1	CASSLGGFRGYTF	TGCGCCAGCAGCTTGGGGGGGTTTCGTGGCTACACCTTC
.	.	16	TRBJ2-7	TRBV21-1	CASSFVRDRGPYEQYF	TGTGCCAGCAGCTTCGTCCGGGACAGGGGGCCCTACGAGCAGTACTTC
.	.	19	TRBJ2-7	TRBV4-1	CASSQGGQGGRRSSYEQYF	TGCGCCAGCAGCCAAGGCGGGCAGGGGGGCCGAAGGAGCTCCTACGAGCAGTACTTC
.	.	12	TRBJ2-7	TRBV9	CASSVGGSEQYF	TGTGCCAGCAGCGTAGGGGGATCCGAGCAGTACTTC
.	.	15	TRBJ2-7	TRBV4-2	CASSPLAGAGYEQYF	TGTGCCAGCAGCCCCCTGGCGGGGGCGGGGTACGAGCAGTACTTC
TRBD2	.	15	TRBJ2-1	TRBV9	CASSTGTSFYNEQFF	TGTGCCAGCAGCACAGGGACTAGTTTTTACAATGAGCAGTTCTTC
.	few	13	TRBJ2-7	TRBV4-1	CASSVTFTYEQYF	TGCGCCAGCAGCGTAACGTTTACCTACGAGCAGTACTTC
.	few	13	TRBJ2-3	TRBV6-4	CASSSGSTDTQYF	TGTGCCAGCAGTAGCGGGAGCACAGATACGCAGTATTTT
.	once	16	TRBJ1-5	TRBV7-2	CASSRGGGLSNQPQHF	TGTGCCAGCAGCCGGGGGGGAGGGCTCAGCAATCAGCCCCAGCATTTT
.	.	13	TRBJ2-3	TRBV9	CASSPAVTDTQYF	TGTGCCAGCAGCCCGGCTGTCACAGATACGCAGTATTTT
.	few	12	TRBJ2-1	TRBV19	CASSIGSNEQFF	TGTGCCAGTAGTATAGGTTCCAATGAGCAGTTCTTC
.	few	14	TRBJ1-1	TRBV19	CASRDRWGNTEAFF	TGTGCCAGTAGGGACCGATGGGGGAACACTGAAGCTTTCTTT
TRBD1	.	14	TRBJ2-2	TRBV4-1	CASTGQGFTGELFF	TGCGCCAGTACGGGACAGGGGTTCACCGGGGAGCTGTTTTTT
.	.	16	TRBJ1-1	TRBV5-4	CASSLDRRIMNTEAFF	TGTGCCAGCAGCTTGGACCGGCGGATCATGAACACTGAAGCTTTCTTT
.	few	16	TRBJ1-1	TRBV5-5	CASSLEVGRRITEAFF	TGTGCCAGCAGCTTGGAGGTGGGTAGAAGAATCACTGAAGCTTTCTTT
.	.	14	TRBJ2-3	TRBV5-6	CASSPGPSSDTQYF	TGTGCCAGCAGCCCGGGCCCTAGCTCAGATACGCAGTATTTT
.	.	16	TRBJ2-6	TRBV9	CASSVGAYSGANVLTF	TGTGCCAGCAGCGTAGGGGCGTACTCTGGGGCCAACGTCCTGACTTTC
.	.	16	TRBJ2-2	TRBV27	CASSLYQGQGAGELFF	TGTGCCAGCAGTTTATACCAGGGGCAAGGGGCCGGGGAGCTGTTTTTT
.	.	12	TRBJ1-1	TRBV29-1	CSVERGRGEAFF	TGCAGCGTTGAGAGGGGTCGGGGTGAAGCTTTCTTT
.	.	14	TRBJ1-2	TRBV6-5	CASSSLRQNYGYTF	TGTGCCAGCAGTTCTCTAAGACAAAACTATGGCTACACCTTC
TRBD1	.	15	TRBJ1-2	TRBV6-5	CASNPNVGQGASYTF	TGTGCCAGCAACCCCAATGTGGGACAGGGGGCTAGCTACACCTTC
TRBD1	.	17	TRBJ2-7	TRBV10-2	CASSESYRGQKSYEQYF	TGCGCCAGCAGTGAGAGCTACAGGGGGCAGAAGTCCTACGAGCAGTACTTC
TRBD2	.	14	TRBJ2-2	TRBV7-6	CASSPAGGRGELFF	TGTGCCAGCAGCCCCGCGGGGGGCAGAGGGGAGCTGTTTTTT
TRBD1	.	14	TRBJ2-7	TRBV19	CASSKSGGSGEQYF	TGTGCCAGTAGTAAGTCAGGGGGCTCGGGCGAGCAGTACTTC
TRBD1	.	14	TRBJ2-1	TRBV27	CASSRQGTYNEQFF	TGTGCCAGCAGTCGACAGGGGACCTACAATGAGCAGTTCTTC
.	many	15	TRBJ1-2	TRBV5-1	CASSPGGSGGFGYTF	TGCGCCAGCAGCCCCGGGGGGAGCGGAGGTTTTGGCTACACCTTC
.	many	13	TRBJ2-7	TRBV6-5	CASSYGAGSEQYF	TGTGCCAGCAGTTACGGTGCAGGGTCCGAGCAGTACTTC
.	.	13	TRBJ2-5	TRBV7-6	CASSPVLQETQYF	TGTGCCAGCAGCCCGGTCCTACAAGAGACCCAGTACTTC
TRBD2	.	14	TRBJ2-7	TRBV11-2	CASSLGTSGYEQYF	TGTGCCAGCAGCTTAGGGACTAGCGGCTACGAGCAGTACTTC
.	.	17	TRBJ1-5	TRBV7-9	CASSSNREGDANQPQHF	TGTGCCAGCAGCTCAAACAGGGAAGGGGATGCCAATCAGCCCCAGCATTTT
.	.	14	TRBJ1-5	TRBV9	CASSVDGGPQPQHF	TGTGCCAGCAGCGTAGATGGAGGTCCTCAGCCCCAGCATTTT
TRBD2	.	15	TRBJ2-1	TRBV28	CASSPWLAGGNEQFF	TGTGCCAGCAGCCCTTGGCTAGCGGGGGGGAATGAGCAGTTCTTC
.	.	15	TRBJ2-1	TRBV28	CASSLTLGSYNEQFF	TGTGCCAGCAGTTTAACATTAGGATCCTACAATGAGCAGTTCTTC
.	.	13	TRBJ1-5	TRBV6-6	CASSYAATEPQHF	TGTGCCAGCAGTTACGCGGCAACTGAGCCCCAGCATTTT
.	.	14	TRBJ1-5	TRBV28	CASSFTPSNQPQHF	TGTGCCAGCAGTTTCACACCTAGCAATCAGCCCCAGCATTTT
TRBD1	once	14	TRBJ2-7	TRBV19	CASSIGDRVYEQYF	TGTGCCAGTAGTATAGGGGACAGGGTCTACGAGCAGTACTTC